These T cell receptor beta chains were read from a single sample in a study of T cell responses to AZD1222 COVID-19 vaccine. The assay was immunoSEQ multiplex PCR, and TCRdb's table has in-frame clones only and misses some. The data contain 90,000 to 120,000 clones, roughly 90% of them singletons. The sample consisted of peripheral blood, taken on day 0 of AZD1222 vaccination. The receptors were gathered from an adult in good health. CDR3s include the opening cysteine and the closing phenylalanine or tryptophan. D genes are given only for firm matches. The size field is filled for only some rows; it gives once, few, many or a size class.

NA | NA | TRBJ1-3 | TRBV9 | CASSVDLRGARGNTIYF | TGTGCCAGCAGCGTAGACCTCCGCGGGGCGCGGGGAAACACCATATATTTT
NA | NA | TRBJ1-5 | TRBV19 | CASSRHEKGYNQPQHF | TGTGCCAGTAGTAGGCACGAAAAAGGTTACAATCAGCCCCAGCATTTT
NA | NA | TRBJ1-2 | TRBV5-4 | CASRLSPPERREGYTF | TGTGCCAGCAGGTTATCCCCTCCGGAACGACGGGAAGGCTACACCTTC
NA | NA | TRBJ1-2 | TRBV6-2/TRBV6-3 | CASSPGDYGYTF | TGTGCCAGCAGTCCAGGGGACTATGGCTACACCTTC
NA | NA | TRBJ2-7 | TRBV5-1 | CASSNSPGYEQYF | TGCGCCAGCAGCAATTCTCCGGGGTACGAGCAGTACTTC
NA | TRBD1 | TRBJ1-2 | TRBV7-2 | CASSLVATGAPYGYTF | TGTGCCAGCAGCTTAGTAGCCACAGGGGCTCCATATGGCTACACCTTC
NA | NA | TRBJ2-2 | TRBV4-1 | CASSQGFFRGGTGELFF | TGCGCCAGCAGCCAGGGCTTCTTCCGAGGGGGCACCGGGGAGCTGTTTTTT
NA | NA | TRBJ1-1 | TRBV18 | CASSLDVMNTEAFF | TGTGCCAGCTCACTGGACGTTATGAACACTGAAGCTTTCTTT
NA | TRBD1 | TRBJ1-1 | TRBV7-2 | CASSRGQGGREAFF | TGTGCCAGCAGCAGAGGACAGGGAGGACGGGAAGCTTTCTTT
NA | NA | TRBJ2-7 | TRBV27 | CASTPNRQVSYEQYF | TGTGCCAGCACCCCGAACCGACAGGTGTCCTACGAGCAGTACTTC
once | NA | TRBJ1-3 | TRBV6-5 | CASGTVGRDTIYF | TGTGCCAGCGGTACCGTGGGAAGGGACACCATATATTTT
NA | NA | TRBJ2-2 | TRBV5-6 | CASSYRAGELFF | TGTGCCAGCAGCTACAGGGCCGGGGAGCTGTTTTTT
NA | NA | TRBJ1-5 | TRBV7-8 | CASSPTLTGTTSNQPQHF | TGTGCCAGCAGCCCCACACTTACCGGGACAACTAGCAATCAGCCCCAGCATTTT
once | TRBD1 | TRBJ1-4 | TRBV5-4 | CASSPGQGVRGEKLFF | TGTGCCAGCAGCCCGGGACAGGGGGTACGAGGTGAAAAACTGTTTTTT
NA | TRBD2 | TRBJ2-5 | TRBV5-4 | CASSHGLAQETQYF | TGTGCCAGCAGCCACGGACTAGCGCAAGAGACCCAGTACTTC
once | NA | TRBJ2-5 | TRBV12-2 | CASRLGTRETQYF | TGTGCAAGTCGCTTAGGGACTAGGGAGACCCAGTACTTC
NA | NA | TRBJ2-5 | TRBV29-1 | CSVARELGGVEETQYF | TGCAGCGTTGCTCGGGAGTTAGGTGGAGTCGAAGAGACCCAGTACTTC
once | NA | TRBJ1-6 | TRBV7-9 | CASSQPRGTGNSPLHF | TGTGCCAGCAGCCAACCGAGGGGGACGGGTAATTCACCCCTCCACTTT
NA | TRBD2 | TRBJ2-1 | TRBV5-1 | CASSLVASTSGGNEQFF | TGCGCCAGCAGCTTGGTTGCTAGCACTAGCGGAGGCAATGAGCAGTTCTTC
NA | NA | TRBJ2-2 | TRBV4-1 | CASSQDLELGLNTGELFF | TGCGCCAGCAGCCAAGACCTGGAGTTGGGGTTGAACACCGGGGAGCTGTTTTTT
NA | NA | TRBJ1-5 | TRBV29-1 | CSVRAQDNQPQHF | TGCAGCGTGAGGGCACAGGACAATCAGCCCCAGCATTTT
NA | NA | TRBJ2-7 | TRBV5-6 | CASSFGQAVGEQYF | TGTGCCAGCAGCTTCGGGCAGGCGGTCGGCGAGCAGTACTTC
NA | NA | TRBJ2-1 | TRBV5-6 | CASSFSQDDEQFF | TGTGCCAGCAGCTTCTCACAGGATGATGAGCAGTTCTTC
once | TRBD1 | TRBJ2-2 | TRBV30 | CAWSVVQGATGELFF | TGTGCCTGGAGTGTTGTACAGGGGGCAACCGGGGAGCTGTTTTTT
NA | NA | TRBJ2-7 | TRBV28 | CASSLNGYEQYF | TGTGCCAGCAGTTTAAACGGCTACGAGCAGTACTTC
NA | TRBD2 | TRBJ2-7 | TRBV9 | CASSVGGTGTSGYEQYF | TGTGCCAGCAGCGTAGGGGGAACGGGGACTAGCGGCTACGAGCAGTACTTC
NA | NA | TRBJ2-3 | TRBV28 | CASSSALERAYF | TGTGCCAGCAGTTCGGCCCTTGAACGCGCGTATTTT
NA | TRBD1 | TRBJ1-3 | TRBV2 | CASSRDMGQGLFGSGNTIYF | TGTGCCAGCAGCCGAGACATGGGACAGGGGCTCTTTGGGTCTGGAAACACCATATATTTT
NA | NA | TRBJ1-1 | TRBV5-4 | CASSLSRANTEAFF | TGTGCCAGCAGCTTGAGTAGGGCGAACACTGAAGCTTTCTTT
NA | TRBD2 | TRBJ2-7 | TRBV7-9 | CASSLGSGSSYEQYF | TGTGCCAGCAGCTTAGGTAGCGGGAGTAGCTACGAGCAGTACTTC
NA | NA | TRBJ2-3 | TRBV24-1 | CATSALGATPDTDTQYF | TGTGCCACCAGTGCCTTAGGGGCCACACCCGACACAGATACGCAGTATTTT
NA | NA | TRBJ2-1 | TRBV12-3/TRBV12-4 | CASMGLANEQFF | TGTGCCAGCATGGGTTTGGCGAATGAGCAGTTCTTC
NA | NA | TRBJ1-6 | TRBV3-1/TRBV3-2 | CASSLAGSRNSPLHF | TGTGCCAGCAGCCTAGCTGGGAGCCGGAATTCACCCCTCCACTTT
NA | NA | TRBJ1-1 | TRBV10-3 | CAISEGDMGNTEAFF | TGTGCCATCAGTGAGGGGGACATGGGGAACACTGAAGCTTTCTTT
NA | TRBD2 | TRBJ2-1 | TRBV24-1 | CATSGPRLAGGEQFF | TGTGCCACCAGTGGGCCTAGACTAGCAGGTGGTGAGCAGTTCTTC
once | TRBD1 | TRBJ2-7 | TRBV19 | CASSIMGTGPSYEQYF | TGTGCCAGTAGTATTATGGGGACAGGCCCTTCCTACGAGCAGTACTTC